This T cell receptor beta chain is drawn from a study of blood T cell repertoires in COVID-19 (dated by TCRdb to about 2020). General notes on the study: Samples covering the acute and convalescent phases of COVID-19 were provided by collaborators in the United States, Italy and Spain. The material from the prospective study consisted of cDNA or gDNA derived from T cells, B-cell-depleted T cells, or PBMCs. Deeply sampled blood TCRbeta repertoires from subjects exposed to, actively infected with, or recovered from COVID-19 were included in the dataset. The repertoires were released in a freely available public database intended as a resource for research on the immune response to SARS-CoV-2. Samples were obtained from the ongoing ImmuneRACE study (first 160 participants) and from 950 to 1,500 subjects provided by 6 global collaborators. Nearly every sample came with metadata listing a de-identified subject ID, COVID-19 status, age in years and sex. Where available, HLA class I and class II types were taken from metadata supplied by the sample provider and were not determined by assay-based typing. Overall study results and their limits: Clinical and demographic metadata were provided uncurated, with the amount varying by source and participant.

Whole blood was collected in K2EDTA tubes by collaborating institutions according to the institutions' own protocols. For TCRbeta analysis, collaborators shipped samples in one of three forms: frozen whole blood, isolated PBMCs, or DNA extracted from either of those sample types. With respect to this clone: Its antigen remains unidentified. Base quality data are lacking; no much larger clone is found one base away.

The CDR3 covers 13 residues, taking in both the cysteine and the phenylalanine. The sequence is cut down to CDR3 DNA, 39 bases in frame from base 1. TCRbeta CDR3 regions were amplified from genomic DNA using the immunoSEQ Assay, a bias-controlled multiplex PCR. The original methods were these. Nucleated cell counts per sample were estimated from amplification of reference gene primers within the assay. Sequence reads were collapsed and filtered to measure the absolute abundance of every unique TCRbeta CDR3 rearrangement. Productive Simpson clonality was computed per sample as the square root of Simpson's diversity index over productive rearrangements. The table comes from immuneACCESS by way of TCRdb, which keeps in-frame sequences with V and J called. Part of the clones is missing from these tables; in studies checked, under half for an unresolved V gene and the rest for unknown reasons. That table is the source of V, J and clone size, and D and trimming were worked out from the DNA. For this sample the table gives 150,000 to 190,000 clones, of which roughly nine tenths were detected only once. The ten largest clones take up approximately 15% of the sample.

This TCR came from a woman aged 40 to 55 with acute or convalescent COVID-19. The sequencing sample was made of peripheral blood. Recombination linked TRBV21-1 to TRBJ2-3; whether TRBD1, the table's D call, matches the DNA was not checked. TRBV21-1 is assigned pseudogene status. The nucleotide sequence reads as follows: TGTGCCAGCAAATCGGACAACACAGATACGCAGTATTTT. Its translation is CASKSDNTDTQYF.